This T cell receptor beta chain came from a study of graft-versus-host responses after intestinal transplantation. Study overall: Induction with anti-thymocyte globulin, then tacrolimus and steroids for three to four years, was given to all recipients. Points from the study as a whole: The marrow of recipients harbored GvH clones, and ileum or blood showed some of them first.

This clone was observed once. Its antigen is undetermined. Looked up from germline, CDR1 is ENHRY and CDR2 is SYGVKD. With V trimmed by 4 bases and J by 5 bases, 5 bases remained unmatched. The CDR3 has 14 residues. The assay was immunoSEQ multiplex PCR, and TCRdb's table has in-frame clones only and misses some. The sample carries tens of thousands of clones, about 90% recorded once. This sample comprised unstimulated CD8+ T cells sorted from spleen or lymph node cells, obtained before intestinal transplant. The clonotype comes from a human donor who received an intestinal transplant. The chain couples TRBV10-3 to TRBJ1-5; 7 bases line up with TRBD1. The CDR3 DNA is TGTGCCATCAGTGCGACAGGGATCGATCAGCCCCAGCATTTT. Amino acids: CAISATGIDQPQHF.